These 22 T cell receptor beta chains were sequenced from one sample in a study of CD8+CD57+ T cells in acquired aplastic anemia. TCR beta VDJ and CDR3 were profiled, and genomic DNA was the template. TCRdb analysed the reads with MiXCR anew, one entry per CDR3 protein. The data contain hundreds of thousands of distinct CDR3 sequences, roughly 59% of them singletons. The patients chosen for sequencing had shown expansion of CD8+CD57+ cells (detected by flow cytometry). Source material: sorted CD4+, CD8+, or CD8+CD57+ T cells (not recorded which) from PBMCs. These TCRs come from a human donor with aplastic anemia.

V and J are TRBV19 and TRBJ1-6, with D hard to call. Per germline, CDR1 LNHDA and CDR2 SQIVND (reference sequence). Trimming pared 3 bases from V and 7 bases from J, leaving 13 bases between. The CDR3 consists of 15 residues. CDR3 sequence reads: CASSIPTVVNSPLHF. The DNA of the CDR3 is TGTGCCAGTAGTATCCCGACTGTCGTCAATTCACCCCTCCACTTT.

The CDR3 protein is CASSERRDRDYEQYF. In DNA, the CDR3 is TGCGCCAGCAGTGAGCGCCGGGACAGGGACTACGAGCAGTACTTC. The chain is built from TRBV10-1 and TRBJ2-7; the match to TRBD1 covers 9 bases. Germline V lookup: CDR1 WNHNN, CDR2 SYGVQD (reference sequence). J lost 3 bases, V lost 2 bases, and 5 bases had no gene match. The CDR3 length is 15 residues.

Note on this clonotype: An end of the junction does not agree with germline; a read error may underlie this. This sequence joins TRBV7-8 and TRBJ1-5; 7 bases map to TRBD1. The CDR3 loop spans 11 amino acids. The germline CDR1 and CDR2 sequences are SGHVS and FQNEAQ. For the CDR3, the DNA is TGTGCCAGCAGCGCCGGGGACAGACCCATTTTT. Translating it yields CASSAGDRPIF.

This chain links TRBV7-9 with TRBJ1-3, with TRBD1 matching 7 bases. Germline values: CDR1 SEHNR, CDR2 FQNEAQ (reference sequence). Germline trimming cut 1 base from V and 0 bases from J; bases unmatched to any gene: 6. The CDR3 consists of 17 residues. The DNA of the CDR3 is TGTGCCAGCAGCTTAGGCGGGACAGTCACCTCTGGAAACACCATATATTTT. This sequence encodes CASSLGGTVTSGNTIYF.

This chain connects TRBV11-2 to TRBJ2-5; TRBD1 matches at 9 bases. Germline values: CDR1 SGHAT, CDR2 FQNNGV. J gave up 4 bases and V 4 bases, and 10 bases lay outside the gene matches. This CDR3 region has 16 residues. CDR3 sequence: CASSSRQGDGGETQYF. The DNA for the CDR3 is TGTGCCAGCAGCTCCAGACAGGGGGATGGTGGAGAGACCCAGTACTTC.

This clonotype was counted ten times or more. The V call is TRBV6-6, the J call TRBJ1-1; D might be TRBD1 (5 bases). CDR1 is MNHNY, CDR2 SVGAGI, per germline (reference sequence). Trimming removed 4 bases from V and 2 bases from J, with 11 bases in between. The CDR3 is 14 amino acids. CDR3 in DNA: TGTGCCAGCAGTTCGGGGCAGGGCAACACTGAAGCTTTCTTT. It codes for CASSSGQGNTEAFF.

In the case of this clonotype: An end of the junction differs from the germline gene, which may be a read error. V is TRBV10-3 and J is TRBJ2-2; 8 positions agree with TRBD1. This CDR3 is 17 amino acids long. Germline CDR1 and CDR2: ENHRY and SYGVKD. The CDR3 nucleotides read TGTGCCAGCAGTCCGCAGCTCCCCACAGGGGGCACCGGGGAGCTGTTTTTT. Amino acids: CASSPQLPTGGTGELFF.

CDR3 region: CASRPSAGELFF. In nucleotides, the CDR3 is TGTGCCAGTAGGCCTTCGGCGGGGGAGCTGTTTTTT. The V gene is TRBV19, the J gene TRBJ2-2, with D hard to call. Germline V gene sequence: CDR1 LNHDA, CDR2 SQIVND (reference sequence). This CDR3 is 12 amino acids long. V lost 6 bases and J 8 bases, leaving 10 bases between the germline ends.

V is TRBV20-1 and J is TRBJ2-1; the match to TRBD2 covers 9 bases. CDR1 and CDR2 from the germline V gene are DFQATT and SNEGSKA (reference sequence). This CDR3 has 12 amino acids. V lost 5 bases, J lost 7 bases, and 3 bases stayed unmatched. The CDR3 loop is CSARTSANEQFF. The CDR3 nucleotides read TGCAGTGCTCGGACTAGCGCGAATGAGCAGTTCTTC.

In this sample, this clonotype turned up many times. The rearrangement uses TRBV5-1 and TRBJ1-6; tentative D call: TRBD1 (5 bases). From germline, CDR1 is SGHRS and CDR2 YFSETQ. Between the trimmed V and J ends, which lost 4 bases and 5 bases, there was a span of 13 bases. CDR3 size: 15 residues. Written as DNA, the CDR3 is TGCGCCAGCAGCGTGGGACTGGGAAATAATTCACCCCTCCACTTT. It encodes CASSVGLGNNSPLHF.

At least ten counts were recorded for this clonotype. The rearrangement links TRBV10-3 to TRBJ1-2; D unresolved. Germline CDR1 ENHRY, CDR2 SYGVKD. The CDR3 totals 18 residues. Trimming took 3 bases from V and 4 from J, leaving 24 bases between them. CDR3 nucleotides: TGTGCCATCAGTGACCCCGGTGAAGGTTCTACGCGGGGCTATGGCTACACCTTC. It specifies CAISDPGEGSTRGYGYTF.

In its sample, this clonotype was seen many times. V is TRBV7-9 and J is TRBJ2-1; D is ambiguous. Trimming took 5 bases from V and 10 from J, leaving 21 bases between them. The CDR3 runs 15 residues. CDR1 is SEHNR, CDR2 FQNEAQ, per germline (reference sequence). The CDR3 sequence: CASSPRIPERNEQFF. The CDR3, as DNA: TGTGCCAGCAGCCCTAGGATCCCCGAGCGCAACGAGCAGTTCTTC.

The CDR3 loop reads CATSDSGQGTGYGYTF. The CDR3 nucleotides are TGTGCCACCAGTGATTCGGGACAGGGGACAGGCTATGGCTACACCTTC. The chain couples TRBV24-1 to TRBJ1-2, with 10 bases identical to TRBD1. The V and J ends lost 2 bases and 4 bases, in that order; junction bases with no gene match: 6. From germline, CDR1 is KGHDR and CDR2 SFDVKD. The CDR3 runs to 16 residues.

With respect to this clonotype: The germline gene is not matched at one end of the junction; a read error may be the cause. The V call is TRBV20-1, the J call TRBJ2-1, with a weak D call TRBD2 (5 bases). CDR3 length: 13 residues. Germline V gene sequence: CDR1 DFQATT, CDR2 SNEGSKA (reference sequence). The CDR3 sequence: CSARGGSGNGQFF. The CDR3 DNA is TGCAGTGCTAGAGGCGGGTCTGGGAATGGGCAGTTCTTC.

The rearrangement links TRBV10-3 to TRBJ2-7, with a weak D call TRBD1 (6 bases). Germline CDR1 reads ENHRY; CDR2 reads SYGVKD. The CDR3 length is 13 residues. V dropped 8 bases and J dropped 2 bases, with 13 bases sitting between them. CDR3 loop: CAIGGREPYEQYF. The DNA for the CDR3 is TGTGCCATCGGGGGCAGGGAACCCTACGAGCAGTACTTC.

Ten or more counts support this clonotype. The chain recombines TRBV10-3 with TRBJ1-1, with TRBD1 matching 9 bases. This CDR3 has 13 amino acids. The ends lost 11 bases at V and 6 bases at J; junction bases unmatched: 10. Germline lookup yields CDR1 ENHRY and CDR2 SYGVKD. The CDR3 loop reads CAATKRTGAEAFF. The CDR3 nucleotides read TGTGCCGCGACAAAAAGGACAGGGGCTGAAGCTTTCTTT.

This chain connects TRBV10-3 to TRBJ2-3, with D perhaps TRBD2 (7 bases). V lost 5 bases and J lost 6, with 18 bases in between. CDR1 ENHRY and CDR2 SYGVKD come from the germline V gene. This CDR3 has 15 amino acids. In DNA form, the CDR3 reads TGTGCCATCAGTATGGGGGGGGCGCGGGCGGATACGCAGTATTTT. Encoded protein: CAISMGGARADTQYF.

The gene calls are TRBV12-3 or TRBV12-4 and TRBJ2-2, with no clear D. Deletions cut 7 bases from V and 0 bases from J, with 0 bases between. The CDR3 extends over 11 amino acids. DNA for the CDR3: TGTGCCAGCACGAACACCGGGGAGCTGTTTTTT. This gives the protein CASTNTGELFF.

CDR3 DNA sequence: TGTGCCAGCAGACCAGTAGGCCGTAGCATCACAGATACGCAGTATTTT. Translated, it gives CASRPVGRSITDTQYF. J is TRBJ2-3 and V is TRBV25-1; D remains unclear. This CDR3 has 16 amino acids. Trimming took 6 bases from V and 2 from J, leaving 18 bases between them. CDR1 and CDR2 from the germline V gene are MGHDK and SYGVNS.

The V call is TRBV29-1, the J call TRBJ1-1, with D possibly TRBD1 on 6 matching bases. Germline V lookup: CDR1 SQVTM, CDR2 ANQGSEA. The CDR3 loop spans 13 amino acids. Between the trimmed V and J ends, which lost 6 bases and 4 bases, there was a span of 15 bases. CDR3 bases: TGCAGCGTGCTCGTGACAGGCTCCACTGAAGCTTTCTTT. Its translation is CSVLVTGSTEAFF.

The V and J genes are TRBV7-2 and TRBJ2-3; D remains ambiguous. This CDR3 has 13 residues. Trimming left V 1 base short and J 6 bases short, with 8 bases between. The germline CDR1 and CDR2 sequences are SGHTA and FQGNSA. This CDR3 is CASSLVSSDTQYF. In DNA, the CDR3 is TGTGCCAGCAGCTTAGTTAGCTCGGATACGCAGTATTTT.

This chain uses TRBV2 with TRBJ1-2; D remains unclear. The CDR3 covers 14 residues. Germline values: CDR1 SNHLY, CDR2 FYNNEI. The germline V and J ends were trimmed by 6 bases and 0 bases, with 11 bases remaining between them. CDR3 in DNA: TGTGCCAGCAGGTCCCTAGGAACTAACTATGGCTACACCTTC. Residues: CASRSLGTNYGYTF.